In this sample, the clone carrying this TCR beta chain turned up many times. Its antigen is not identified. V lost 0 bases to trimming and J lost 9 bases; unmatched junction nucleotides: 13. This CDR3 contains 17 residues. Germline V gene data show CDR1 as LGHNA and CDR2 as YNFKEQ. The memory fraction was CD4+CD45RO+CD25- cells. The study, taken as a whole, reports: Tumor Treg TCRs overlapped most with tumor naive CD4+ cells.

Semi-nested PCR with Nested Universal Primer A followed constant-region reverse priming of full-length variable regions. TCRdb re-derived calls from the 5' RACE reads in MiXCR, one entry per CDR3 protein. The table records 25,000 to 40,000 distinct CDR3 sequences, around a quarter of them present only once. The gene calls are TRBV4-2 and TRBJ2-1; 8 bases match TRBD2. The sequence came from a female donor with breast cancer. The sequenced material came from memory CD4+ T cells sorted from blood. The sample's subset: memory CD4+ T cells, CD4+CD45RO+CD25-. CDR3 in amino acids: CASSQDPQREIDGEQFF. CDR3 in DNA: TGTGCCAGCAGCCAAGATCCCCAGCGGGAGATAGATGGTGAGCAGTTCTTC.